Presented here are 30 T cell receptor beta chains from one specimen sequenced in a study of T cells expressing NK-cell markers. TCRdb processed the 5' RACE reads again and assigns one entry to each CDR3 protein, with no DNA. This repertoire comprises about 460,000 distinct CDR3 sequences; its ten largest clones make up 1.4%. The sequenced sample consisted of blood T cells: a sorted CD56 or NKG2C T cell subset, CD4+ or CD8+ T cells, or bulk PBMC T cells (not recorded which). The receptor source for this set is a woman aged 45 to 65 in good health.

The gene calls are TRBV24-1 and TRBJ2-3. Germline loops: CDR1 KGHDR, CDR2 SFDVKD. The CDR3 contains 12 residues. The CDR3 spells CATSGVTVTQYF.

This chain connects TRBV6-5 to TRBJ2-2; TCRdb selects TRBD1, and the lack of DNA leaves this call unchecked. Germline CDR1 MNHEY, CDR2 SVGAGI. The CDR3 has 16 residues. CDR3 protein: CASSHGVGGNTGELFF.

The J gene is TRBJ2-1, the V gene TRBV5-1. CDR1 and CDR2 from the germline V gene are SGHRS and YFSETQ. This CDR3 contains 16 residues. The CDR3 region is CASSLKEAATYNEQFF.

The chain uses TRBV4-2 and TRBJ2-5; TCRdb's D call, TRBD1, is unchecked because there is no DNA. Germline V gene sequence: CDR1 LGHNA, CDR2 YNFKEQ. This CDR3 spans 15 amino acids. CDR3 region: CASSQGQGYRETQYF.

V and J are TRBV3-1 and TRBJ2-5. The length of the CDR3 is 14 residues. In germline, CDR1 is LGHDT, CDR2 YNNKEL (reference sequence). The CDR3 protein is CASSQGLARETQYF.

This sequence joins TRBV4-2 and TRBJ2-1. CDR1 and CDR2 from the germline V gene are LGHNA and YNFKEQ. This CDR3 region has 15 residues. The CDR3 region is CASSQDWSGSNEQFF.

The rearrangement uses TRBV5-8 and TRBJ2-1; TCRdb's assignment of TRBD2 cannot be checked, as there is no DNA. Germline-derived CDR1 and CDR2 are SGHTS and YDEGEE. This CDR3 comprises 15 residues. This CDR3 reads CASRLSGTPLNEQFF. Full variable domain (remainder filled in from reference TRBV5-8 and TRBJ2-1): EAGVTQSPTHLIKTRGQQATLRCSPISGHTSVYWYQQALGLGLQFLLWYDEGEERNRGNFPPRFSGRQFPNYSSELNVNALELEDSALYLCASRLSGTPLNEQFFGPGTRLTVL.

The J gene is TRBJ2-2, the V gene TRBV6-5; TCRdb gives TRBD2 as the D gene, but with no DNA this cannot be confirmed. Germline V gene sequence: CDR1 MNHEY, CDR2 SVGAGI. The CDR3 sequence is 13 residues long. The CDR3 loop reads CASSYEVRGELFF.

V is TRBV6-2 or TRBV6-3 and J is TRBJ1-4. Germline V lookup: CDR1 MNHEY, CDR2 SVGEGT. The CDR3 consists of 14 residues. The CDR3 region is CASSQRRENEKLFF.

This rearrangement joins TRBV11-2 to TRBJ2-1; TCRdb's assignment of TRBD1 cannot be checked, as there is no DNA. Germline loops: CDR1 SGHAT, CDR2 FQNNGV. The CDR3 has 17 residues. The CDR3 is CASSPGWGTNSYNEQFF.

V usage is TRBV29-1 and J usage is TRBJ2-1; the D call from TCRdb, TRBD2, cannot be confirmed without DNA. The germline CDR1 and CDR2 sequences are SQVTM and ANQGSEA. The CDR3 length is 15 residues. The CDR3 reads CSVEAAGGPSAEQFF.

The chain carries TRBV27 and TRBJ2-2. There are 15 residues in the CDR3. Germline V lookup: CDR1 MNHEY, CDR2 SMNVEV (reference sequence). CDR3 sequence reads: CASSLYSVNTGELFF.

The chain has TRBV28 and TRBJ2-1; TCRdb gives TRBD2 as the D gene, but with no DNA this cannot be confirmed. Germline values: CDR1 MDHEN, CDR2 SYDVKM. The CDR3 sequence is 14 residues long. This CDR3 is CASRKTGLSMEQFF.

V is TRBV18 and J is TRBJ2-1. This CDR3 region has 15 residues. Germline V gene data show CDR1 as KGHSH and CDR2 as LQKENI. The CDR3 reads CASSPDNLPYNEQFF.

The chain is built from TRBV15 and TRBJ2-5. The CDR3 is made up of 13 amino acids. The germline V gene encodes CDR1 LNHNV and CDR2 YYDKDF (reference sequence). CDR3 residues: CATTLGNQETQYF.

CDR3 sequence reads: CAWSQRGPSYEQYF. V and J are TRBV30 and TRBJ2-7; the TCRdb call, TRBD1, lacks DNA for checking. CDR1 is GTSNPN, CDR2 SVGIG, per germline (reference sequence). The CDR3 has 14 residues.

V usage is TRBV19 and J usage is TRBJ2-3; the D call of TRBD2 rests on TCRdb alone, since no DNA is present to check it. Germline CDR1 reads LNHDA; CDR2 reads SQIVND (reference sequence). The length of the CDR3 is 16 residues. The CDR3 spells CASSIGLAVITDTQYF. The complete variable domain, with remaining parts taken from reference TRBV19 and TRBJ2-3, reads DGGITQSPKYLFRKEGQNVTLSCEQNLNHDAMYWYRQDPGQGLRLIYYSQIVNDFQKGDIAEGYSVSREKKESFPLTVTSAQKNPTAFYLCASSIGLAVITDTQYFGPGTRLTVL.

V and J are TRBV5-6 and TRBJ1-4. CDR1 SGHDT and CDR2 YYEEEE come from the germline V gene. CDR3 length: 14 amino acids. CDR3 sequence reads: CASSLKTTNEKLFF.

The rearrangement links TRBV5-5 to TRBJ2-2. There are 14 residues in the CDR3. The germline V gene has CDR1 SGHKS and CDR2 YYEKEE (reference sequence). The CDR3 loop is CASSLVRNTGELFF.

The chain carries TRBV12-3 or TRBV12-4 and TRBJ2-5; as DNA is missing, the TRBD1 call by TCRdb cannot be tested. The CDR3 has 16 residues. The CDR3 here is CASSPPVTGAGETQYF.

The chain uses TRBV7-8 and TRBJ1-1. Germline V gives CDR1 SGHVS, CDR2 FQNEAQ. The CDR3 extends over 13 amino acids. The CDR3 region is CASSPTEVPGAFF.

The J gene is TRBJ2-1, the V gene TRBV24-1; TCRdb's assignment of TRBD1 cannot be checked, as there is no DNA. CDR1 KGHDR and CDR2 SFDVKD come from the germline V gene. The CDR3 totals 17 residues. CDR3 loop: CATSDSTGLGSYNEQFF.

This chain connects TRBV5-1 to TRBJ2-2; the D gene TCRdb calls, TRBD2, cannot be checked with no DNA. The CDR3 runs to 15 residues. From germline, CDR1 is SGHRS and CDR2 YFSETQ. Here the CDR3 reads CASSSWGDIAGELFF.

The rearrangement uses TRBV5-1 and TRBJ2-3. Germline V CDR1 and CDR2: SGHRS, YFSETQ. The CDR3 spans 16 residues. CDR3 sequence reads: CASSFASIGVTDTQYF.

This CDR3 reads CAGRGTSGTFSSYNEQFF. This chain connects TRBV7-2 to TRBJ2-1; absent DNA, TCRdb's TRBD2 call cannot be checked. The CDR3 is 18 amino acids. Germline lookup yields CDR1 SGHTA and CDR2 FQGNSA.

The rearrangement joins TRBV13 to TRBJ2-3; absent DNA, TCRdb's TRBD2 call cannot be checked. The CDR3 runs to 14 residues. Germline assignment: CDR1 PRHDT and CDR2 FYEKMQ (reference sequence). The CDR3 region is CASSLGGLGDTQYF.

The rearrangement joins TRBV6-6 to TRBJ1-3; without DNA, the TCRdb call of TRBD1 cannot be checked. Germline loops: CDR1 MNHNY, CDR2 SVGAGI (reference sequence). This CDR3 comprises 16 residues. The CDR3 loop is CASNNRGVSSGNTIYF.

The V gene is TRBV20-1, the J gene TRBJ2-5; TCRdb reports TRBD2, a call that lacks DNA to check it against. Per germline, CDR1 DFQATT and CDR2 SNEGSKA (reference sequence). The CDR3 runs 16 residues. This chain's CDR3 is CSAIRASGTRQETQYF.

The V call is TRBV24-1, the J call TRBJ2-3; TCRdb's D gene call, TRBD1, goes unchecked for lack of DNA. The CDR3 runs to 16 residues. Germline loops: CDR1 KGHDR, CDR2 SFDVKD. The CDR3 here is CATSESLGGRADTQYF.

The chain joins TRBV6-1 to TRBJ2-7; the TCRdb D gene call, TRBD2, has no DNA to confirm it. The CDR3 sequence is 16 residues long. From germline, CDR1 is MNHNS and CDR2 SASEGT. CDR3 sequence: CASSALTSGASYEQYF.